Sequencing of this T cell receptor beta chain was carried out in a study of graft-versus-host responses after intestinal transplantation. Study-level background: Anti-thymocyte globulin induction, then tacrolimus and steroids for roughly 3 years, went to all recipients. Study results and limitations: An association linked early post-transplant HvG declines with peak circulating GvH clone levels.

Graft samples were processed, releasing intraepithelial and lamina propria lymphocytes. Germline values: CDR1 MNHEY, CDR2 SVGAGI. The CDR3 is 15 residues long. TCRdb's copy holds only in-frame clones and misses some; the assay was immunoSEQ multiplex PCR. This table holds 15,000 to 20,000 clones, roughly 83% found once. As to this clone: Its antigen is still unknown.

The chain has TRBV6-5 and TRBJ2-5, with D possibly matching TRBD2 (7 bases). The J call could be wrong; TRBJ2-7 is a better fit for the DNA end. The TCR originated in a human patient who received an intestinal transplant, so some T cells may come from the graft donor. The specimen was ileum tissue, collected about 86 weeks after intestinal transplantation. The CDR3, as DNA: TGTGCCAGCACCCTCGGTGGGGGGGCCGGGTACGAGCAGTACTTC. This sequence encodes CASTLGGGAGYEQYF.